The 13 T cell receptor beta chains presented below share a single source sample, sequenced in a study of Ad26.COV2.S vaccination and SARS-CoV-2 variants. Measured with immunoSEQ multiplex PCR; TCRdb has only the in-frame clones, and not every one. The sample holds 300,000 to 350,000 clones; around 83% are singletons and the top ten take approximately 1.9%. The treatment here: approximately 18 received Ad26.COV2.S at low or high dose, single or two shots; roughly 5 received placebo; per-sample allocation not given. The investigators took samples on day 63 after the first vaccine or placebo injection. The source material was peripheral blood, sampled in a trial of Ad26.COV2.S vaccine versus placebo. Receptors originate from a person aged 18-60 years who received the Ad26.COV2.S COVID-19 vaccine or a placebo.

The chain uses TRBV11-1 and TRBJ2-2; D could derive from TRBD1 or TRBD2 (6 bases each). There are 14 residues in the CDR3. CDR1 SGHAT and CDR2 FQDESV come from the germline V gene (reference sequence). V gave up 6 bases and J gave up 3 bases, with 11 bases separating them. CDR3 region: CASSRGPDTGELFF. The CDR3 DNA reads TGTGCCAGCAGTCGGGGGCCCGACACCGGGGAGCTGTTTTTT.

This clone was observed a single time. V usage is TRBV28 and J usage is TRBJ1-3, with 8 bases lining up with TRBD1. The germline gives CDR1 MDHEN, CDR2 SYDVKM. The CDR3 sequence is 16 residues long. V lost 5 bases, J lost 4 bases, and 10 bases stayed unmatched. For the CDR3, the DNA is TGTGCCAGCAGTCGCCTACGGACAGGGAACGGAAACACCATATATTTT. This translates into CASSRLRTGNGNTIYF.

The chain is built from TRBV11-2 and TRBJ2-2; D is perhaps TRBD2 (6 bases). Germline CDR1 reads SGHAT; CDR2 reads FQNNGV. The CDR3 is 15 residues long. Between the trimmed V and J ends, which lost 4 bases and 7 bases, there was a span of 16 bases. CDR3 loop: CASSSTVGGYGELFF. The DNA of the CDR3 is TGTGCCAGCAGCTCCACTGTGGGGGGATACGGGGAGCTGTTTTTT.

The CDR3 DNA reads TGTGCCAGTGGCCTCGGGGCAAGGAGGCTCCCTTATGGCTACACCTTC. Encoded protein: CASGLGARRLPYGYTF. V is TRBV19 and J is TRBJ1-2; D may be TRBD1 (5 bases). Germline CDR1 LNHDA, CDR2 SQIVND (reference sequence). The CDR3 consists of 16 residues. Trimming removed 8 bases from V and 5 bases from J, with 24 bases in between.

CDR3 nucleotide sequence: TGTGCCAGTAGTCGCCCGGGGGGCGGTGGGAATGAGCAGTTCTTC. It specifies CASSRPGGGGNEQFF. This chain links TRBV19 with TRBJ2-1, with D possibly matching TRBD2 (7 bases). This CDR3 region has 15 residues. The V and J ends lost 5 bases and 7 bases respectively, with 18 bases between them. CDR1 LNHDA and CDR2 SQIVND come from the germline V gene (reference sequence).

This clone turned up a few times. The chain joins TRBV29-1 to TRBJ2-7; 9 positions match TRBD1. V shed 7 bases, J shed 3 bases, and the junction held 10 bases outside the gene matches. The length of the CDR3 is 14 residues. CDR1 SQVTM and CDR2 ANQGSEA come from the germline V gene. CDR3 amino acids: CSAIRTGAVYEQYF. CDR3 nucleotides: TGCAGCGCTATCCGGACAGGGGCGGTCTACGAGCAGTACTTC.

DNA for the CDR3: TGTGCCAGCAGCCAATTACGACAGTTCCAAGAGACCCAGTACTTC. Translating gives CASSQLRQFQETQYF. The chain joins TRBV14 to TRBJ2-5; a weak D match, TRBD1 (5 bases). Between the trimmed V and J ends, which lost 2 bases and 1 base, there was a span of 11 bases. CDR3 length: 15 residues. Germline V gene data show CDR1 as SGHDN and CDR2 as FVKESK.

The chain recombines TRBV9 with TRBJ2-3, with 7 bases identical to TRBD1. The CDR3 totals 16 residues. After removal of 4 bases from V and 2 bases from J, the junction contained 10 bases not matched to a gene. Germline assignment: CDR1 SGDLS and CDR2 YYNGEE. In DNA form, the CDR3 reads TGTGCCAGCAGCCCCCTTGACAGGGATCTCACAGATACGCAGTATTTT. Translated, it gives CASSPLDRDLTDTQYF.

The V gene is TRBV10-3, the J gene TRBJ2-1, with TRBD2 matching 11 bases. The CDR3 runs to 14 residues. Per the germline V gene, CDR1 is ENHRY and CDR2 is SYGVKD. J lost 7 bases, V lost 6 bases, and 5 bases had no gene match. CDR3 sequence: CAIRLGLAVNEQFF. The CDR3 DNA follows: TGTGCCATCAGATTGGGACTAGCGGTGAATGAGCAGTTCTTC.

This clone occurred once. The chain has TRBV3-1 (or the pseudogene TRBV3-2) and TRBJ2-1, with TRBD2 matching over 7 bases. V gave up 3 bases and J gave up 4 bases; unmatched junction bases: 9. This CDR3 spans 16 amino acids. Germline CDR1 and CDR2: LGHDT and YNNKEL (reference sequence). The CDR3 DNA sequence: TGTGCCAGCAGCCAGAAGTGGGGGGGAAGGTACAATGAGCAGTTCTTC. Translation gives CASSQKWGGRYNEQFF.

The chain couples TRBV12-1 to TRBJ2-7; the table's D call TRBD1 went unverified against the DNA. TRBV12-1 corresponds to a pseudogene. The CDR3 has 15 residues. This chain's CDR3 is CASSQTDRRRYEQYF. In DNA, the CDR3 is TGTGCCAGCAGCCAAACCGACAGGAGAAGGTACGAGCAGTACTTC.

The gene calls are TRBV6-1 and TRBJ1-2, with D possibly TRBD1 on 5 matching bases. Germline CDR1 is MNHNS and CDR2 is SASEGT. Trimming took 1 base from V and 4 from J, leaving 10 bases between them. The CDR3 runs to 14 residues. CDR3 amino acids: CASSEGGSSYGYTF. Here the CDR3 DNA reads TGTGCCAGCAGTGAAGGGGGGTCCAGCTATGGCTACACCTTC.

The chain joins TRBV10-2 to TRBJ1-3; D unresolved. CDR1 and CDR2 (germline): WSHSY, SAAADI. The ends were cut back, 5 bases at V and 0 bases at J, with 8 bases in the middle. The length of the CDR3 is 14 residues. CDR3 in DNA: TGCGCCAGCAGTCGGGAGATCTCTGGAAACACCATATATTTT. Translating it yields CASSREISGNTIYF.